Listed below are T cell receptor beta chains from one sample, sequenced in a study of T cell responses to AZD1222 COVID-19 vaccine. Clones were sequenced by immunoSEQ multiplex PCR, and TCRdb holds only the in-frame ones, with some missing. The data hold some 83,000 clones, with roughly 83% observed a single time. This specimen consisted of peripheral blood, obtained on day 0 of AZD1222 vaccination. These receptors were obtained from an adult in good health. The CDR3 runs from the conserved cysteine through the conserved F or W. Fields, in order: D gene, clone size, J gene, V gene, CDR3 protein, CDR3 DNA. A D gene is named only where the DNA matches it firmly. Some rows mark clone size as missing; the rest say once, few, many or name a class of expanded clone.

. | . | TRBJ1-1 | TRBV9 | CASSVASSNSGTEAFF | TGTGCCAGCAGCGTAGCTTCTAGCAACTCGGGCACTGAAGCTTTCTTT
. | . | TRBJ1-2 | TRBV5-1 | CASSFASGGTNYGYTF | TGCGCCAGCAGCTTTGCAAGCGGGGGGACTAACTATGGCTACACCTTC
TRBD2 | . | TRBJ2-7 | TRBV7-2 | CASSLPEVGRGNSYEQYF | TGTGCCAGCAGCTTACCCGAGGTCGGGCGGGGGAACTCCTACGAGCAGTACTTC
TRBD1 | . | TRBJ1-5 | TRBV5-6 | CASTIGTGGGQPQHF | TGTGCCAGCACCATAGGGACAGGGGGCGGTCAGCCCCAGCATTTT
. | . | TRBJ1-5 | TRBV30 | CAWSVGASGPQHF | TGTGCCTGGAGTGTTGGGGCCAGTGGGCCCCAGCATTTT
. | . | TRBJ1-1 | TRBV9 | CASNLGSPNTEAFF | TGTGCCAGCAATTTGGGTAGCCCGAACACTGAAGCTTTCTTT
. | . | TRBJ1-6 | TRBV5-4 | CASSFTPTKNNSPLHF | TGTGCCAGCAGCTTCACCCCTACGAAAAATAATTCACCCCTCCACTTT
. | . | TRBJ2-4 | TRBV10-3 | CAISETPNEKNIQYF | TGTGCCATCAGTGAGACGCCCAATGAGAAAAACATTCAGTACTTC
TRBD1 | once | TRBJ1-6 | TRBV5-5 | CASSLGTAPNSPLHF | TGTGCCAGCAGCTTAGGGACAGCACCTAATTCACCCCTCCACTTT
. | . | TRBJ1-1 | TRBV5-6 | CASSLEGVLNTEAFF | TGTGCCAGCAGCTTGGAGGGGGTGCTGAACACTGAAGCTTTCTTT
TRBD2 | . | TRBJ2-3 | TRBV4-3 | CASSLGSSGRAGQTDTQYF | TGCGCCAGCAGCCTTGGGAGTAGCGGGAGGGCCGGGCAAACAGATACGCAGTATTTT
TRBD2 | . | TRBJ2-3 | TRBV11-3 | CASSFSGNLKSDTQYF | TGTGCCAGCAGCTTCAGCGGGAACTTAAAGTCAGATACGCAGTATTTT
TRBD1 | few | TRBJ1-4 | TRBV5-4 | CASSLAGTGVEKLFF | TGTGCCAGCAGCTTGGCCGGGACAGGGGTAGAAAAACTGTTTTTT
TRBD2 | . | TRBJ2-1 | TRBV6-5 | CASSYSGSGINEQFF | TGTGCCAGCAGTTACTCGGGTAGCGGGATCAATGAGCAGTTCTTC
. | . | TRBJ1-1 | TRBV18 | CASSPVEVLGTEAFF | TGTGCCAGCTCACCAGTGGAGGTGTTGGGCACTGAAGCTTTCTTT
. | . | TRBJ1-2 | TRBV19 | CASETRVSYGYTF | TGTGCCAGTGAGACCAGGGTGAGCTATGGCTACACCTTC
. | . | TRBJ1-2 | TRBV19 | CASSQGGGGGYTF | TGTGCCAGTAGCCAGGGCGGGGGCGGTGGCTACACCTTC
TRBD1 | once | TRBJ1-5 | TRBV19 | CASKGAGTEYNQPQHF | TGTGCCAGTAAAGGAGCCGGGACAGAATACAATCAGCCCCAGCATTTT
TRBD2 | . | TRBJ2-7 | TRBV4-2 | CASSQEIRASGSYEQYF | TGTGCCAGCAGCCAAGAGATAAGGGCTAGCGGTTCCTACGAGCAGTACTTC
TRBD2 | . | TRBJ2-7 | TRBV27 | CASSFAAGVGQPEQYF | TGTGCCAGCAGTTTCGCAGCGGGAGTGGGGCAACCCGAGCAGTACTTC
. | . | TRBJ1-4 | TRBV7-3 | CASSPGNGILFF | TGTGCCAGCAGTCCTGGAAACGGTATACTGTTTTTT
TRBD1 | . | TRBJ2-5 | TRBV6-5 | CASQTGGTQYF | TGTGCCAGTCAGACAGGGGGAACCCAGTACTTC
. | . | TRBJ2-2 | TRBV7-3 | CASGLNPGLTGELFF | TGTGCCAGCGGGCTTAACCCCGGGCTGACCGGGGAGCTGTTTTTT
. | once | TRBJ1-4 | TRBV7-9 | CASSRGGEKLFF | TGTGCCAGCAGCCGAGGGGGAGAAAAACTGTTTTTT
. | . | TRBJ1-1 | TRBV4-2 | CASSQDQIINMNTEAFF | TGTGCCAGCAGCCAAGATCAAATAATTAACATGAACACTGAAGCTTTCTTT
TRBD1 | . | TRBJ2-7 | TRBV6-5 | CASRIGQGTYEQYF | TGTGCCAGCAGGATAGGACAGGGGACCTACGAGCAGTACTTC
TRBD1 | . | TRBJ1-1 | TRBV11-3 | CASSFRDRREAFF | TGTGCCAGCAGCTTCAGGGACAGGAGAGAAGCTTTCTTT
. | . | TRBJ2-4 | TRBV21-1 | CARLALAKNIQYF | TGTGCCAGATTAGCCTTGGCCAAAAACATTCAGTACTTC
. | . | TRBJ2-2 | TRBV7-9 | CASSLRAGSLANTGELFF | TGTGCCAGCAGCTTACGGGCCGGGAGCTTGGCGAACACCGGGGAGCTGTTTTTT
. | few | TRBJ2-1 | TRBV29-1 | CSVAGTSVVNEQFF | TGCAGCGTTGCAGGTACGTCGGTCGTCAATGAGCAGTTCTTC
TRBD2 | . | TRBJ2-1 | TRBV27 | CASSLLSGRLSYNEQFF | TGTGCCAGCAGTTTATTGAGCGGGAGACTATCCTACAATGAGCAGTTCTTC
. | few | TRBJ1-2 | TRBV2 | CASSSHEGSGGYTF | TGTGCCAGCAGTAGTCACGAAGGGTCTGGTGGCTACACCTTC
TRBD1 | . | TRBJ1-4 | TRBV28 | CASSLSILGQEEKLFF | TGTGCCAGTAGTTTATCCATTTTGGGACAGGAGGAAAAACTGTTTTTT
TRBD2 | . | TRBJ2-5 | TRBV27 | CASMQGVAGVRETQYF | TGTGCCAGCATGCAGGGGGTAGCGGGAGTAAGAGAGACCCAGTACTTC
. | . | TRBJ1-1 | TRBV14 | CASSQELEAFF | TGTGCCAGCAGCCAAGAGCTTGAAGCTTTCTTT
TRBD2 | . | TRBJ2-7 | TRBV28 | CAVASGSTSYEQYF | TGTGCAGTCGCTAGCGGGAGTACCTCCTACGAGCAGTACTTC
. | . | TRBJ2-4 | TRBV5-4 | CASSLADIQYF | TGTGCCAGCAGCTTGGCTGACATTCAGTACTTC
. | . | TRBJ1-1 | TRBV5-1 | CASSLQGTPEAFF | TGCGCCAGCAGCTTGCAGGGTACACCTGAAGCTTTCTTT
. | . | TRBJ1-2 | TRBV7-8 | CASSLAAANYGYTF | TGTGCCAGCAGCTTAGCGGCGGCTAACTATGGCTACACCTTC
. | . | TRBJ2-3 | TRBV7-9 | CASKTSPSTQYF | TGTGCCAGCAAAACTAGCCCGAGTACGCAGTATTTT
TRBD1 | . | TRBJ2-5 | TRBV7-9 | CASSPDRGGETQYF | TGTGCCAGCAGTCCCGACAGGGGAGGAGAGACCCAGTACTTC
. | . | TRBJ1-1 | TRBV3-1/TRBV3-2 | CASSQFNRNTEAFF | TGTGCCAGCAGCCAATTCAACAGGAACACTGAAGCTTTCTTT
. | . | TRBJ2-1 | TRBV5-1 | CASSLVGVTTYNEQFF | TGCGCCAGCAGCTTGGTCGGGGTCACCACTTACAATGAGCAGTTCTTC
. | . | TRBJ1-6 | TRBV19 | CASSLRGGDSPLHF | TGTGCCAGTAGCTTGAGAGGGGGAGATTCACCCCTCCACTTT
TRBD1 | . | TRBJ2-3 | TRBV19 | CASSPGQGADTQYF | TGTGCCAGTAGCCCGGGACAGGGGGCAGATACGCAGTATTTT
TRBD2 | . | TRBJ2-3 | TRBV7-6 | CASSPNPGGGGQYF | TGTGCCAGCAGCCCTAACCCGGGGGGGGGCGGGCAGTATTTT
. | . | TRBJ2-6 | TRBV19 | CASSMGRSLEANVLTF | TGTGCCAGTAGTATGGGCCGATCTCTGGAGGCCAACGTCCTGACTTTC
. | . | TRBJ1-4 | TRBV6-5 | CASSYWGEGNEKLFF | TGTGCCAGCAGTTATTGGGGGGAAGGTAATGAAAAACTGTTTTTT
TRBD2 | . | TRBJ2-7 | TRBV7-9 | CASSFYTSGVNYEQYF | TGTGCCAGCAGCTTTTACACTAGCGGGGTAAACTACGAGCAGTACTTC
TRBD1 | few | TRBJ1-1 | TRBV7-8 | CASSPVAGTGGMNTEAFF | TGTGCCAGCAGCCCGGTCGCGGGGACAGGGGGCATGAACACTGAAGCTTTCTTT
. | . | TRBJ2-5 | TRBV7-3 | CASSLAWGETQYF | TGTGCCAGCAGCTTAGCCTGGGGGGAGACCCAGTACTTC
. | once | TRBJ1-1 | TRBV5-1 | CASSRDIRPSEAFF | TGCGCCAGCAGCAGGGACATAAGACCCTCTGAAGCTTTCTTT
. | . | TRBJ2-3 | TRBV27 | CASSLSTGFYADTQYF | TGTGCCAGCAGTTTATCGACAGGATTTTACGCAGATACGCAGTATTTT
. | . | TRBJ2-1 | TRBV7-3 | CASSLTPLNEQFF | TGTGCCAGCAGCTTGACACCTCTCAATGAGCAGTTCTTC
. | . | TRBJ2-1 | TRBV7-2 | CASSFNWGDEQFF | TGTGCCAGCAGCTTCAATTGGGGCGATGAGCAGTTCTTC
. | . | TRBJ2-1 | TRBV5-4 | CASSPEGRWANEQFF | TGTGCCAGCAGTCCCGAGGGGAGATGGGCGAATGAGCAGTTCTTC
. | once | TRBJ1-3 | TRBV9 | CASSVRGSSGNTIYF | TGTGCCAGCAGCGTACGGGGGTCGTCTGGAAACACCATATATTTT
. | . | TRBJ1-4 | TRBV5-1 | CASSLAGWNEKLFF | TGCGCCAGCAGCTTGGCCGGATGGAATGAAAAACTGTTTTTT
TRBD1 | few | TRBJ1-5 | TRBV6-1 | CASSEGRGYSNQPQHF | TGTGCCAGCAGTGAGGGCAGGGGGTATAGCAATCAGCCCCAGCATTTT
TRBD1 | . | TRBJ2-3 | TRBV19 | CASSPTRPGTATDTQYF | TGTGCCAGTAGTCCCACCCGCCCCGGGACAGCCACAGATACGCAGTATTTT